Following are 32 T cell receptor beta chains from one sample sequenced in a study of T cell responses to AZD1222 COVID-19 vaccine. Here immunoSEQ multiplex PCR was the method, and the copy in TCRdb shows in-frame clones only, minus some. This sample yields some 140,000 clones, of which about 90% are seen a single time; less than 2% belongs to the top ten. The sequencing here drew on peripheral blood, taken on day 0 of AZD1222 vaccination. These TCRs come from an adult in good health.

The chain uses TRBV10-3 and TRBJ1-6; D possibly corresponds to TRBD1 (5 bases). Trimming removed 5 bases at V and 7 bases at J, with 12 bases between. The CDR3 is 14 residues long. The germline CDR1 and CDR2 sequences are ENHRY and SYGVKD. The CDR3 nucleotides read TGTGCCATCAGTATGCAGGGCTGGAATTCACCCCTCCACTTT. Translating gives CAISMQGWNSPLHF.

The chain carries TRBV29-1 and TRBJ1-2; D unresolved. This CDR3 is built from 12 residues. In germline, CDR1 is SQVTM, CDR2 ANQGSEA. Trimming pared 5 bases from V and 4 bases from J, leaving 11 bases between. CDR3: CSVLEGSYGYTF. The DNA of the CDR3 is TGCAGCGTTCTCGAGGGTAGCTATGGCTACACCTTC.

The V and J genes are TRBV28 and TRBJ2-5; 8 bases are shared with TRBD1. CDR3 length: 15 residues. After removal of 6 bases from V and 5 bases from J, the junction contained 11 bases not matched to a gene. From germline, CDR1 is MDHEN and CDR2 SYDVKM. DNA of the CDR3: TGTGCCAGCAGGGGACTCGGACAGGGAGACGAGACCCAGTACTTC. Its translation is CASRGLGQGDETQYF.

The chain recombines TRBV7-3 with TRBJ2-3, with D unresolved. Germline V lookup: CDR1 SGHTA, CDR2 FQGTGA. The CDR3 is 14 amino acids. Trimming took off 7 bases at V and 0 bases at J, with 11 bases between the two ends. The DNA of the CDR3 is TGTGCCAGCAATTCTGACCCGAGCACAGATACGCAGTATTTT. Amino acid sequence: CASNSDPSTDTQYF.

The V and J genes are TRBV7-8 and TRBJ1-2, with 10 bases fitting TRBD1. The CDR3 runs 16 residues. CDR1 is SGHVS, CDR2 FQNEAQ, per germline. The junction had 10 bases not matched to a gene; V was cut back by 5 bases and J by 4 bases. CDR3 sequence (DNA): TGTGCCAGCAGCCTTGGACAGGGGGTGTTCGGCTATGGCTACACCTTC. Protein product: CASSLGQGVFGYGYTF.

This clone was seen a single time. V is TRBV4-3 and J is TRBJ1-4; D is unclear. Germline assignment: CDR1 LGHNA and CDR2 YSLEER. Trimming stripped 0 bases from V and 7 bases from J, with 9 bases between. The CDR3 sequence is 14 residues long. The CDR3 DNA reads TGCGCCAGCAGCCAAGAAGTGCAGTTTGAAAAACTGTTTTTT. This gives the protein CASSQEVQFEKLFF.

Regarding this clone: Mismatch with germline at one junction end may stem from a read error. In the same sample, other DNA sequences code for this CDR3. The V and J genes are TRBV5-1 and TRBJ1-2; 10 positions agree with TRBD1. This CDR3 is 15 amino acids long. Germline loops: CDR1 SGHRS, CDR2 YFSETQ. The DNA of the CDR3 is TGCGCCAGCAGCTTGGGCGCCGGGACAGGGGATGGTTACACCTTC. It translates to CASSLGAGTGDGYTF. Looking up the rest from reference TRBV5-1 and TRBJ1-2 gives the full variable domain: KAGVTQTPRYLIKTRGQQVTLSCSPISGHRSVSWYQQTPGQGLQFLFEYFSETQRNKGNFPGRFSGRQFSNSRSEMNVSTLELGDSALYLCASSLGAGTGDGYTFGSGTRLTVV.

V usage is TRBV6-5 and J usage is TRBJ1-1; D remains unclear. Trimming took 5 bases from V and 3 from J, leaving 10 bases between them. The CDR3 totals 13 residues. The germline V gene has CDR1 MNHEY and CDR2 SVGAGI. CDR3 DNA: TGTGCCAGCAGTCCGGACGGCTACACTGAAGCTTTCTTT. As protein: CASSPDGYTEAFF.

This chain connects TRBV4-1 to TRBJ1-1; D is ambiguous. The germline gives CDR1 MGHRA, CDR2 YSYEKL. V lost 1 base, J lost 4 bases, and 13 bases lay in between. The CDR3 loop spans 15 amino acids. The CDR3 here is CASSQAPATATEAFF. The CDR3 region has the DNA TGCGCCAGCAGCCAAGCCCCAGCAACGGCCACTGAAGCTTTCTTT.

The chain employs TRBV5-4 and TRBJ2-5; D perhaps matches TRBD1 (6 bases). This CDR3 region has 14 residues. Germline V gives CDR1 SGHNT, CDR2 YYREEE (reference sequence). Trimming removed 4 bases from V and 12 bases from J, with 22 bases in between. CDR3 amino acids: CASSRSSVGALEYF. In nucleotides, the CDR3 is TGTGCCAGCAGCCGTTCGTCCGTGGGGGCCTTGGAGTACTTC.

The rearrangement uses TRBV4-3 and TRBJ1-6; D is uncertain. V lost 1 base to trimming and J lost 8 bases, with 3 bases between them. The CDR3 runs to 12 residues. Germline CDR1 and CDR2: LGHNA and YSLEER. CDR3: CASSQGHSPLHF. CDR3 coding DNA: TGCGCCAGCAGCCAAGGACATTCACCCCTCCACTTT.

The chain has TRBV2 and TRBJ1-1, with 7 bases fitting TRBD1. This CDR3 region has 13 residues. V was pared by 6 bases and J by 1 base, with 2 bases of the junction left unmatched. The germline V gene encodes CDR1 SNHLY and CDR2 FYNNEI. CDR3 nucleotide sequence: TGTGCCAGCAGAGGACAGGAGAACACTGAAGCTTTCTTT. Translating it yields CASRGQENTEAFF.

The chain joins TRBV9 to TRBJ1-3; no clear D gene. Germline CDR1 is SGDLS and CDR2 is YYNGEE. The CDR3 runs to 18 residues. V lost 4 bases, J lost 1 base, and 21 bases lay in between. The CDR3 DNA reads TGTGCCAGCAGCCGCCGTCTCTTAGACGGGAGGTCTGGAAACACCATATATTTT. Translating gives CASSRRLLDGRSGNTIYF. The complete variable domain, with remaining parts taken from reference TRBV9 and TRBJ1-3, reads DSGVTQTPKHLITATGQRVTLRCSPRSGDLSVYWYQQSLDQGLQFLIQYYNGEERAKGNILERFSAQQFPDLHSELNLSSLELGDSALYFCASSRRLLDGRSGNTIYFGEGSWLTVV.

The rearrangement uses TRBV5-1 and TRBJ1-6; no definite D call. This CDR3 spans 17 amino acids. CDR1 and CDR2 (germline): SGHRS, YFSETQ. The V gene lost 0 bases and the J gene lost 5 bases, with 15 bases spanning the gap. The DNA for the CDR3 is TGCGCCAGCAGCTTGGAATTCCGAGACGCCGATAATTCACCCCTCCACTTT. It is translated as CASSLEFRDADNSPLHF.

The chain recombines TRBV5-4 with TRBJ1-2; D ambiguous. Deletions cut 4 bases from V and 3 bases from J, with 19 bases between. Germline assignment: CDR1 SGHNT and CDR2 YYREEE (reference sequence). This CDR3 contains 16 residues. The CDR3 DNA reads as TGTGCCAGCAGCCCTCCCCCGGCGACATATGACTATGGCTACACCTTC. As protein: CASSPPPATYDYGYTF. The variable domain in full, with the rest retrieved from reference TRBV5-4 and TRBJ1-2, is ETGVTQSPTHLIKTRGQQVTLRCSSQSGHNTVSWYQQALGQGPQFIFQYYREEENGRGNFPPRFSGLQFPNYSSELNVNALELDDSALYLCASSPPPATYDYGYTFGSGTRLTVV.

The V call is TRBV11-2, the J call TRBJ1-2; D gene uncertain. Germline-derived CDR1 and CDR2 are SGHAT and FQNNGV. V lost 2 bases, J lost 8 bases, and 9 bases lay in between. This CDR3 has 12 residues. CDR3: CASSLSGEGYTF. The CDR3 nucleotides are TGTGCCAGCAGCTTATCCGGGGAGGGCTACACCTTC.

This chain links TRBV28 with TRBJ1-5; tentative D call: TRBD1 (5 bases). Germline assignment: CDR1 MDHEN and CDR2 SYDVKM. The CDR3 is made up of 16 amino acids. Trimming pared 2 bases from V and 10 bases from J, leaving 21 bases between. CDR3 in amino acids: CASSLTPRGGITPQHF. In DNA, the CDR3 is TGTGCCAGCAGTTTAACCCCACGCGGGGGGATAACCCCCCAGCATTTT.

V usage is TRBV28 and J usage is TRBJ1-3; tentatively, D is TRBD1 (5 bases). Trimming took 6 bases from V and 0 from J, leaving 9 bases between them. The CDR3 contains 14 residues. Germline-derived CDR1 and CDR2 are MDHEN and SYDVKM. The CDR3 region is CASSPQGSGNTIYF. The CDR3, as DNA: TGTGCCAGCAGCCCGCAGGGCTCTGGAAACACCATATATTTT. The entire variable domain, with the rest obtained from reference TRBV28 and TRBJ1-3, is as follows: DVKVTQSSRYLVKRTGEKVFLECVQDMDHENMFWYRQDPGLGLRLIYFSYDVKMKEKGDIPEGYSVSREKKERFSLILESASTNQTSMYLCASSPQGSGNTIYFGEGSWLTVV.

The chain couples TRBV7-9 to TRBJ2-5, with D hard to call. Germline CDR1 SEHNR, CDR2 FQNEAQ (reference sequence). Trimming stripped 2 bases from V and 4 bases from J, with 5 bases between. This CDR3 has 12 amino acids. CDR3 protein: CASSLLGETQYF. For the CDR3, the DNA is TGTGCCAGCAGCTTACTGGGAGAGACCCAGTACTTC.

The rearrangement links TRBV11-2 to TRBJ1-1; a possible D gene is TRBD1 (5 bases). V was clipped by 6 bases and J by 2 bases, with 7 bases between them. The germline CDR1 and CDR2 sequences are SGHAT and FQNNGV. The length of the CDR3 is 12 residues. DNA of the CDR3: TGTGCCAGCAGGGGACTTAACACTGAAGCTTTCTTT. Residues: CASRGLNTEAFF.

This rearrangement joins TRBV13 to TRBJ1-3, with D unclear. The CDR3 runs 17 residues. Germline loops: CDR1 PRHDT, CDR2 FYEKMQ (reference sequence). The V gene lost 4 bases and the J gene lost 0 bases, with 16 bases spanning the gap. This chain's CDR3 is CASSSSPRAFSGNTIYF. CDR3 coding DNA: TGTGCCAGCAGCTCTTCACCCCGGGCCTTCTCTGGAAACACCATATATTTT.

The rearrangement links TRBV5-6 to TRBJ2-5; D not resolved. Germline lookup yields CDR1 SGHDT and CDR2 YYEEEE. This CDR3 is 13 amino acids long. Trimming removed 2 bases at V and 5 bases at J, with 10 bases between. In DNA, the CDR3 is TGTGCCAGCAGCTTTAGTGTCGGGGAGACCCAGTACTTC. Residues: CASSFSVGETQYF. The full variable domain, with the rest looked up from reference TRBV5-6 and TRBJ2-5, is DAGVTQSPTHLIKTRGQQVTLRCSPKSGHDTVSWYQQALGQGPQFIFQYYEEEERQRGNFPDRFSGHQFPNYSSELNVNALLLGDSALYLCASSFSVGETQYFGPGTRLLVL.

The J gene is TRBJ2-7, the V gene TRBV7-2; 9 positions match TRBD2. Trimming cost V 7 bases and J 6 bases; bases outside gene matches: 13. This CDR3 spans 15 amino acids. The germline gives CDR1 SGHTA, CDR2 FQGNSA. CDR3 amino acids: CASTPFAGGLSEQYF. As DNA, the CDR3 is TGTGCCAGCACCCCTTTCGCGGGGGGGCTGTCCGAGCAGTACTTC.

V is TRBV30 and J is TRBJ1-4; the D is unclear. V was shortened by 2 bases and J by 0 bases, with 7 bases between the two germline ends. Per germline, CDR1 GTSNPN and CDR2 SVGIG (reference sequence). The CDR3 spans 14 residues. The CDR3, as DNA: TGTGCCTGGAGTAACGTTGCAACTAATGAAAAACTGTTTTTT. It codes for CAWSNVATNEKLFF.

This clone showed up just once. V is TRBV19 and J is TRBJ2-2; 10 nucleotides match TRBD2. The length of the CDR3 is 14 residues. The V segment lost 9 bases and the J segment 5 bases; nucleotides outside the gene matches: 6. Germline-derived CDR1 and CDR2 are LNHDA and SQIVND (reference sequence). Here the CDR3 DNA reads TGTGCCAGCGGGACTAGCGCATATACCGGGGAGCTGTTTTTT. Translating it yields CASGTSAYTGELFF.

The chain combines TRBV27 with TRBJ1-2, with D possibly TRBD1 on 6 matching bases. Germline CDR1 is MNHEY and CDR2 is SMNVEV (reference sequence). There are 14 residues in the CDR3. V lost 2 bases, J lost 8 bases, and 15 bases lay in between. CDR3 nucleotide sequence: TGTGCCAGCAGTTTAAATTGGGGGGGCTGGGGCTACACCTTC. It is translated as CASSLNWGGWGYTF.

The chain couples TRBV27 to TRBJ1-4, with D perhaps TRBD1 (6 bases). The CDR3 runs to 15 residues. V was pared by 5 bases and J by 8 bases, with 18 bases between. Per the germline V gene, CDR1 is MNHEY and CDR2 is SMNVEV (reference sequence). As DNA, the CDR3 is TGTGCCAGCAGTGCCTACAGGGTCCCGAGGGAAAAACTGTTTTTT. Protein sequence: CASSAYRVPREKLFF.

The V gene is TRBV5-5, the J gene TRBJ2-7; TRBD1 might be the D (5 bases). The CDR3 extends over 14 amino acids. The germline V and J ends were trimmed by 0 bases and 2 bases, with 9 bases remaining between them. The germline V gene has CDR1 SGHKS and CDR2 YYEKEE (reference sequence). The CDR3 region has the DNA TGTGCCAGCAGCTTGGCAGGGATAACCTACGAGCAGTACTTC. It codes for CASSLAGITYEQYF.

The chain recombines TRBV3-1 (or the pseudogene TRBV3-2) with TRBJ2-3; TRBD2 agrees at 10 bases. Germline V CDR1 and CDR2: LGHDT, YNNKEL (reference sequence). V trimming: 0 bases; J trimming: 1 base; junction bases outside the gene matches: 7. The CDR3 has 18 amino acids. In DNA form, the CDR3 reads TGTGCCAGCAGCCAAGATAGCCAGCGGGGGGGCGGCACAGATACGCAGTATTTT. As protein: CASSQDSQRGGGTDTQYF.

This sequence joins TRBV2 and TRBJ2-1; 9 nucleotides line up with TRBD2. This CDR3 has 15 residues. V gave up 2 bases and J gave up 4 bases; unmatched junction bases: 3. Germline assignment: CDR1 SNHLY and CDR2 FYNNEI. The CDR3 reads CASSEQGLAYNEQFF. The CDR3 region has the DNA TGTGCCAGCAGTGAACAGGGACTAGCTTACAATGAGCAGTTCTTC.

This sequence joins TRBV27 and TRBJ1-5; D is unclear. Germline V CDR1 and CDR2: MNHEY, SMNVEV (reference sequence). CDR3 length: 10 amino acids. The CDR3 region is CGSPNQPQHF. DNA for the CDR3: TGTGGCTCTCCTAATCAGCCCCAGCATTTT.

The chain links TRBV5-8 to TRBJ1-4; D gene uncertain. Germline values: CDR1 SGHTS, CDR2 YDEGEE. The CDR3 runs 13 residues. Trimming shortened V by 0 bases and J by 8 bases, and 8 bases separated the two germline ends. CDR3 residues: CASSLVRREKLFF. In nucleotides, the CDR3 is TGTGCCAGCAGCTTGGTCCGTCGAGAAAAACTGTTTTTT. The variable domain in full, with the rest retrieved from reference TRBV5-8 and TRBJ1-4, is EAGVTQSPTHLIKTRGQQATLRCSPISGHTSVYWYQQALGLGLQFLLWYDEGEERNRGNFPPRFSGRQFPNYSSELNVNALELEDSALYLCASSLVRREKLFFGSGTQLSVL.